One TCR beta chain is described in this entry. Its antigen is undetermined. The junction departs from the called germline gene at one end, perhaps through a read error. The sample originates from a study of tumor and adjacent non-tumor tissue in lung cancer. Study summary: The patients, 10 men and about 5 women, were roughly 30 to 85 with stage I to III disease.

There are 10 residues in the CDR3. Germline V gene lookup returns CDR1 SGHDT and CDR2 YYEEEE. No cell sorting was done before RNA was extracted from the tissue. Distant lung tissue was collected more than 3 cm away from the tumor edge. TCRbeta libraries were built with three rounds of nested PCR, modified from ARM-PCR. TCRdb used MiXCR to reprocess the multiplex PCR reads, holding one entry per CDR3 protein. The repertoire includes roughly 74,000 distinct CDR3 sequences, approximately 82% of them detected once, and around 38% sits in the top ten. Whole-study findings and limits: In normal lung, the top 100 clones were significantly more dominant than in tumor.

This sequence was found in a man between 65 and 85 years old with non-small cell lung cancer. Sequencing input: distant non-tumor lung tissue. V is TRBV5-6 and J is TRBJ2-7; D gene unclear. This CDR3 is CASTMAEQYF. The CDR3 DNA sequence: TGTGCCAGCACCATGGCGGAGCAATACTTC.